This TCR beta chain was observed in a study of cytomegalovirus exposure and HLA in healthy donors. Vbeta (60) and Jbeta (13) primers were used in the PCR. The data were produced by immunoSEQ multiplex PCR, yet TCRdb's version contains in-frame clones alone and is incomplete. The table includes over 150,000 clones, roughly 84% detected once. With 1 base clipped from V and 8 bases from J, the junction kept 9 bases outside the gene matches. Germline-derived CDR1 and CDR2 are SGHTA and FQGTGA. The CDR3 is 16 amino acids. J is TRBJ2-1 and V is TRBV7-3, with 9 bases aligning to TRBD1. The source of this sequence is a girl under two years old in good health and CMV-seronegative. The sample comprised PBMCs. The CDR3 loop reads CASSLRGGQGFDEQFF. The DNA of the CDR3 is TGTGCCAGCAGCTTAAGAGGGGGACAGGGCTTCGATGAGCAGTTCTTC. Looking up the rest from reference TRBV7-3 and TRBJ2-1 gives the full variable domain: GAGVSQTPSNKVTEKGKYVELRCDPISGHTALYWYRQSLGQGPEFLIYFQGTGAADDSGLPNDRFFAVRPEGSVSTLKIQRTERGDSAVYLCASSLRGGQGFDEQFFGPGTRLTVL.